One sample yielded the 32 T cell receptor beta chains listed below, sequenced in a study of T cell clonality in common variable immunodeficiency. Libraries were prepared by immunoSEQ multiplex PCR; TCRdb keeps only in-frame clonotypes and omits some of them. The sample holds some 39,000 clones, and no clone turns up only once. The sequenced material came from peripheral blood mononuclear cells. All receptors come from a person aged 18 to 69 in good health.

In its sample, this clone was seen many times. The sequenced fragment ends 3 residues before the CDR3 boundary, so the rest is inferred from the germline J gene. V is TRBV12-3 or TRBV12-4 and J is TRBJ2-7, with a tentative D call TRBD1 (5 bases). The V end lost 2 bases, the J end lost 4 bases, and 12 bases lay between the germline ends. The length of the CDR3 is 14 residues. The part of the CDR3 DNA that was read is TGTGCCAGCAGTTTATCAGGGCTTTTGTACGAG. This codes for CASSLSGLLYE. The complete CDR3 reads CASSLSGLLYEQYF.

This clone showed up just a few times. Read coverage stops 3 residues before the CDR3 terminus; the germline J gene supplies the remainder. The rearrangement links TRBV2 to TRBJ1-1, with TRBD1 identical over 9 bases. The CDR3 totals 14 residues. Germline V gives CDR1 SNHLY, CDR2 FYNNEI. Trimming took 6 bases from V and 4 from J; bases not matched to a gene: 6. The CDR3: CASSSTGGSTEAFF. The CDR3 DNA, read in part, is TGTGCCAGCAGCTCGACAGGGGGTTCCACTGAA.

This clone was picked up many times. The read halts 3 residues ahead of the CDR3 end, with the missing end drawn from the germline J gene. V gene TRBV5-5 combines with J gene TRBJ1-1; D is uncertain. Trimming stripped 0 bases from V and 6 bases from J, with 15 bases between. The CDR3 is 15 residues long. Germline values: CDR1 SGHKS, CDR2 YYEKEE (reference sequence). CDR3 bases read: TGTGCCAGCAGCTTGGCACGGCAGGTGACCTCTGAA. As protein: CASSLARQVTSE. The full CDR3 protein reads CASSLARQVTSEAFF.

In this sample, this clone turned up many times. Read sequence stops 3 residues before the CDR3 end, and the germline J gene provides the missing end. V and J are TRBV7-2 and TRBJ2-2; tentatively, D is TRBD1 or TRBD2 (6 bases each). V shed 0 bases and J shed 4 bases, with 12 bases lying between them. The germline V gene has CDR1 SGHTA and CDR2 FQGNSA. This CDR3 has 16 residues. The CDR3 region is CASSLARRGGTGELFF. The CDR3 DNA, read in part, is TGTGCCAGCAGCTTAGCGCGCAGGGGAGGCACCGGGGAG. Combining the CDR3 with reference TRBV7-2 and TRBJ2-2 gives the whole variable domain GAGVSQSPSNKVTEKGKDVELRCDPISGHTALYWYRQSLGQGLEFLIYFQGNSAPDKSGLPSDRFSAERTGGSVSTLTIQRTQQEDSAVYLCASSLARRGGTGELFFGEGSRLTVL.

This clone was seen many times. CDR3 in amino acids: CASTLAGEADTQYF. The sequenced part of the CDR3 DNA is TGTGCCAGCACCCTAGCGGGAGAGGCAGATACG. V and J are TRBV28 and TRBJ2-3, with 10 bases that match TRBD2. The missing CDR3 end, 3 residues past where the read stops, is filled in from the germline J gene. Per the germline V gene, CDR1 is MDHEN and CDR2 is SYDVKM. The V and J ends lost 7 bases and 4 bases, in that order; junction bases with no gene match: 5. This CDR3 is built from 14 residues.

This clone was found many times. The read is 3 residues too short to cover the CDR3 end, so that end is filled in from the germline J gene. The gene calls are TRBV20-1 and TRBJ2-2; 9 nucleotides agree with TRBD1. The CDR3 consists of 16 residues. Germline V lookup: CDR1 DFQATT, CDR2 SNEGSKA (reference sequence). Germline trimming cut 6 bases from V and 7 bases from J; bases unmatched to any gene: 15. The sequenced CDR3 bases are TGCAGTGCCTCGCTCCCGGGACAGGGCTCTGGCGGGGAG. Amino acids: CSASLPGQGSGGE. The full CDR3 protein is CSASLPGQGSGGELFF.

This clone was recorded many times. Read sequence stops 3 residues before the CDR3 end, and the germline J gene provides the missing end. The V and J genes are TRBV20-1 and TRBJ2-7, with 8 positions matching TRBD1. Trimming cost V 1 base and J 3 bases; bases outside gene matches: 8. Germline values: CDR1 DFQATT, CDR2 SNEGSKA (reference sequence). CDR3 length: 15 amino acids. CDR3 DNA, as far as it was read: TGCAGTGCTAGAGTAATGCCCAGGGGGCGCTACGAG. Amino acid sequence: CSARVMPRGRYE. The complete CDR3 sequence is CSARVMPRGRYEQYF.

This clone has at least ten counts. The read is 3 residues too short to cover the CDR3 end, so that end is filled in from the germline J gene. This rearrangement joins TRBV19 to TRBJ2-2; D not certain. CDR3 length: 11 amino acids. Trimming removed 9 bases from V and 6 bases from J, with 8 bases in between. The germline V gene has CDR1 LNHDA and CDR2 SQIVND (reference sequence). CDR3 sequence: CASRKAGELFF. Incomplete CDR3 DNA: TGTGCCAGCAGAAAAGCCGGGGAG.

This clone was counted ten times or more. CDR3 in amino acids: CASSHAGGRSTDTQYF. The DNA read from the CDR3 is TGTGCCAGCAGCCATGCGGGAGGGAGAAGCACAGATACG. J is TRBJ2-3 and V is TRBV4-2, with TRBD2 matching 9 bases. From the germline J gene comes the end of the CDR3, since the read stops 3 residues before it. After removal of 3 bases from V and 0 bases from J, the junction contained 4 bases not matched to a gene. The CDR3 is 16 amino acids. The germline V gene encodes CDR1 LGHNA and CDR2 YNFKEQ.

A note on this clone: The DNA ends 3 residues before the CDR3 does, and the rest of the CDR3 is filled in from the germline J gene. The genes are TRBV10-2 and TRBJ2-7, with 10 bases aligning to TRBD2. This CDR3 is built from 14 residues. Germline V lookup: CDR1 WSHSY, CDR2 SAAADI. V was pared by 5 bases and J by 6 bases, with 7 bases of the junction left unmatched. CDR3: CASSFPSGRFEQYF. The sequenced part of the CDR3 DNA is TGCGCCAGCAGTTTCCCTAGCGGGAGATTCGAG.

This clone came up many times. The read gets to within 3 residues of the CDR3 end, and the germline J gene fills in the rest. V gene TRBV5-4 combines with J gene TRBJ2-1; D remains unclear. The CDR3 is 13 amino acids. The germline V gene encodes CDR1 SGHNT and CDR2 YYREEE (reference sequence). The ends were cut back, 4 bases at V and 5 bases at J, with 10 bases in the middle. The CDR3 DNA, read in part, is TGTGCCAGCAGCCTATTAAAAAACAATGAG. Encoded protein: CASSLLKNNE. The entire CDR3 protein is CASSLLKNNEQFF.

This clone was counted at least ten times. This CDR3 reads CSVEIDRGRLFF. CDR3 DNA, as far as it was read: TGCAGCGTCGAGATTGACAGGGGACGG. V usage is TRBV29-1 and J usage is TRBJ2-2; 8 bases fit TRBD1. The CDR3 is cut off 3 residues early in the read; its end comes from the germline J gene. Germline values: CDR1 SQVTM, CDR2 ANQGSEA. The CDR3 is made up of 12 amino acids.

This clone was observed at least ten times. The read gets to within 3 residues of the CDR3 end, and the germline J gene fills in the rest. The chain joins TRBV19 to TRBJ1-5, with D unclear. The germline V gene encodes CDR1 LNHDA and CDR2 SQIVND (reference sequence). The CDR3 is made up of 16 amino acids. The V gene lost 4 bases and the J gene lost 0 bases, with 13 bases spanning the gap. The sequenced CDR3 bases are TGTGCCAGTAGTACCCACAGCCGCTATAGCAATCAGCCC. It specifies CASSTHSRYSNQP. The full-length CDR3 reads as CASSTHSRYSNQPQHF.

This clone has at least ten counts. From the germline J gene comes the end of the CDR3, since the read stops 3 residues before it. The chain has TRBV7-3 and TRBJ2-1, with TRBD2 matching 10 bases. This CDR3 is built from 15 residues. In germline, CDR1 is SGHTA, CDR2 FQGTGA. Germline trimming cut 3 bases from V and 2 bases from J; bases unmatched to any gene: 1. CDR3 DNA, as far as it was read: TGTGCCAGCAGCTTCGGACTAGCGGCCTACAATGAG. This encodes CASSFGLAAYNE. The CDR3 as a whole reads CASSFGLAAYNEQFF.

This clone was recorded at least ten times. The sequence runs out 3 residues before the end of the CDR3; the remainder is reconstructed from the germline J gene. The V call is TRBV20-1, the J call TRBJ1-6; 7 positions agree with TRBD1. The CDR3 length is 14 residues. Germline values: CDR1 DFQATT, CDR2 SNEGSKA (reference sequence). The V and J ends lost 5 bases and 8 bases, in that order; junction bases with no gene match: 9. The CDR3 spells CSAPRGDRDSPLHF. Partial CDR3 DNA: TGCAGTGCTCCCAGGGGGGACAGAGATTCACCC.

Regarding this clone: The read stops 3 residues short of the end of the CDR3; the missing end is completed from the germline J gene. Other DNA sequences in the sample encode the same CDR3. This chain links TRBV30 with TRBJ1-2; D not resolved. CDR3 length: 17 residues. From germline, CDR1 is GTSNPN and CDR2 SVGIG (reference sequence). CDR3 loop: CAWSPPPRLAVTYDYTF. The part of the CDR3 DNA that was read is TGTGCCTGGAGCCCCCCTCCCCGACTAGCGGTTACCTACGAC.

This clone was recorded many times. The CDR3 is cut off 3 residues early in the read; its end comes from the germline J gene. At the DNA level, this CDR3 is encoded by other sequences in the same sample as well. The chain links TRBV6-2 or TRBV6-3 to TRBJ2-3, with 10 positions matching TRBD2. This CDR3 is 15 amino acids long. The germline V gene encodes CDR1 MNHEY and CDR2 SVGEGT. With 6 bases clipped from V and 5 bases from J, the junction kept 8 bases outside the gene matches. The CDR3 loop reads CASSDFSGRRDTQYF. The DNA read from the CDR3 is TGTGCCAGCAGCGATTTTAGCGGGAGGCGAGATACG.

This clone was detected many times. The read terminates 3 residues before the CDR3 end, so the remaining end is supplied by the germline J gene. V usage is TRBV28 and J usage is TRBJ2-1; 7 nucleotides agree with TRBD2. Germline V lookup: CDR1 MDHEN, CDR2 SYDVKM. This CDR3 contains 18 residues. The V gene end was trimmed by 5 bases and the J gene end by 1 base; junction bases not matched to a gene: 14. The CDR3 sequence is CASSPLSLRGVSYNEQFF. CDR3 bases read: TGTGCCAGCAGTCCCCTTAGCCTCCGGGGGGTATCCTACAATGAG.

This clone has a count of ten or more. Sequencing ends 3 residues short of the CDR3 end; the germline J gene provides the rest. This chain links TRBV12-3 or TRBV12-4 with TRBJ2-7; TRBD1 matches 8 bases. Trimming at V came to 7 bases and at J to 6 bases, leaving 17 bases not matched to a gene. The CDR3 sequence is 16 residues long. The covered CDR3 bases are TGTGCCAGCACCCACCGGACAGGGTCTTTTGCGAGCGAG. It is translated as CASTHRTGSFASE. The whole CDR3 reads CASTHRTGSFASEQYF.

There are many counts of this clone. The CDR3 extends 3 residues past the end of the read, so its final part is completed from the germline J gene. The V and J genes are TRBV7-6 and TRBJ2-3, with 10 bases that match TRBD1. This CDR3 region has 17 residues. After removal of 4 bases from V and 0 bases from J, the junction contained 7 bases not matched to a gene. Germline loops: CDR1 SGHVS, CDR2 FNYEAQ. CDR3 DNA (partial): TGTGCCAGCAGCTCCGGGACAGGGGTCTTTAGCACAGATACG. It yields the protein CASSSGTGVFSTDT. The full CDR3 is CASSSGTGVFSTDTQYF.

This clone was recorded many times. Read coverage stops 3 residues before the CDR3 terminus; the germline J gene supplies the remainder. The chain is built from TRBV4-1 and TRBJ2-1; 10 nucleotides agree with TRBD2. The trim removed 6 bases at V and 7 bases at J, leaving 12 bases unmatched. CDR3 size: 16 residues. Germline V lookup: CDR1 MGHRA, CDR2 YSYEKL. CDR3 DNA, as far as it was read: TGCGCCAGCAGTTGGGGGGGTGCTAGCGGGGGTAATGAG. Protein sequence: CASSWGGASGGNE. The complete CDR3 reads CASSWGGASGGNEQFF.

This clone was seen ten or more times. The read ends 3 residues shy of where the CDR3 ends; the end is completed using the germline J gene. The chain employs TRBV7-3 and TRBJ1-6; D ambiguous. Germline CDR1 is SGHTA and CDR2 is FQGTGA. The ends were cut back, 5 bases at V and 11 bases at J, with 13 bases in the middle. The CDR3 consists of 13 residues. The CDR3 bases that were read are TGTGCCAGCAGCACAAACCAGGTGGCACCC. Its translation: CASSTNQVAP. The complete CDR3 reads CASSTNQVAPLHF.

This clone was seen many times. The read is 3 residues too short to cover the CDR3 end, so that end is filled in from the germline J gene. The chain recombines TRBV7-3 with TRBJ2-7, with 12 bases identical to TRBD2. J gave up 2 bases and V 5 bases, and 7 bases lay outside the gene matches. The CDR3 totals 16 residues. Germline CDR1 and CDR2: SGHTA and FQGTGA. CDR3 loop: CASSLPTSGSAYEQYF. CDR3 DNA, as far as it was read: TGTGCCAGCAGCCTACCGACTAGCGGGAGTGCCTACGAG. Together with reference TRBV7-3 and TRBJ2-7, the CDR3 gives the full variable domain: GAGVSQTPSNKVTEKGKYVELRCDPISGHTALYWYRQSLGQGPEFLIYFQGTGAADDSGLPNDRFFAVRPEGSVSTLKIQRTERGDSAVYLCASSLPTSGSAYEQYFGPGTRLTVT.

This clone occurred many times. The missing CDR3 end, 3 residues past where the read stops, is filled in from the germline J gene. The rearrangement uses TRBV19 and TRBJ2-2; TRBD1 matches 9 bases. The CDR3 loop spans 15 amino acids. The V gene's germline CDR1 is LNHDA and CDR2 SQIVND (reference sequence). V was pared by 1 base and J by 3 bases, with 0 bases of the junction left unmatched. CDR3 DNA (partial): TGTGCCAGTAGTATAGGGACAGGGGACACCGGGGAG. Protein product: CASSIGTGDTGE. The complete CDR3 sequence is CASSIGTGDTGELFF.

This clone was counted ten times or more. The read terminates 3 residues ahead of where the CDR3 ends, so the germline J gene completes it. The chain uses TRBV5-6 and TRBJ2-5, with a weak D call TRBD1 (6 bases). Trimming stripped 0 bases from V and 5 bases from J, with 11 bases between. CDR1 SGHDT and CDR2 YYEEEE come from the germline V gene. The CDR3 is 14 amino acids. CDR3 DNA (partial): TGTGCCAGCAGCTTGGACAGGGTTTTGGAGACC. Residues: CASSLDRVLET. The entire CDR3 reads CASSLDRVLETQYF.

This clone showed up just a few times. The CDR3 end is not reached by the read, which stops 3 residues before it; the germline J gene fills it in. The chain has TRBV19 and TRBJ2-4, with D possibly TRBD1 on 5 matching bases. In germline, CDR1 is LNHDA, CDR2 SQIVND (reference sequence). There are 14 residues in the CDR3. The part of the CDR3 DNA that was read is TGTGCCAGTAGTATAAAAGAGCAGGGCTATGGT. As protein: CASSIKEQGYG. In full, the CDR3 reads CASSIKEQGYGQYF.

This clone is medium-sized by share. The read is 3 residues too short to cover the CDR3 end, so that end is filled in from the germline J gene. This chain uses TRBV29-1 with TRBJ2-3; 8 bases align to TRBD2. V shed 6 bases, J shed 0 bases, and the junction held 5 bases outside the gene matches. CDR3 length: 14 amino acids. CDR1 is SQVTM, CDR2 ANQGSEA, per germline. The CDR3 reads CSVSTSGSTDTQYF. CDR3 bases read: TGCAGCGTGTCTACTAGCGGAAGCACAGATACG.

This clone was seen ten or more times. The CDR3 end is not reached by the read, which stops 3 residues before it; the germline J gene fills it in. The genes are TRBV2 and TRBJ2-6, with 7 positions matching TRBD2. Unmatched junction bases numbered 2, after V lost 5 bases and J lost 1 base. This CDR3 has 15 amino acids. From germline, CDR1 is SNHLY and CDR2 FYNNEI. The covered CDR3 bases are TGTGCCAGCAGTTTCGGGGGGTCTGGGGCCAACGTC. It encodes CASSFGGSGANV. The whole CDR3 protein reads CASSFGGSGANVLTF.

At least ten counts were recorded for this clone. The CDR3 goes on 3 residues after the read ends, and that part is filled in from the germline J gene. V gene TRBV20-1 combines with J gene TRBJ2-3, with 11 bases fitting TRBD2. J gave up 3 bases and V 0 bases, and 8 bases lay outside the gene matches. This CDR3 comprises 17 residues. Germline CDR1 is DFQATT and CDR2 is SNEGSKA (reference sequence). The CDR3 bases that were read are TGCAGTGCTAGAGATCATAGCGGGAGGGGCCTTACAGATACG. Residues: CSARDHSGRGLTDT. The CDR3 as a whole reads CSARDHSGRGLTDTQYF.

This clone showed up just a few times. The CDR3 end lies 3 residues beyond the end of the read and is filled in from the germline J gene. The V and J genes are TRBV30 and TRBJ1-2; 10 bases map to TRBD1. Per germline, CDR1 GTSNPN and CDR2 SVGIG (reference sequence). The CDR3 is 14 residues long. CDR3 region: CAWSGGQGHDDYTF. Partial CDR3 DNA: TGTGCCTGGAGTGGGGGACAGGGGCACGACGAC.

This clone was seen many times. The read ends 3 residues shy of where the CDR3 ends; the end is completed using the germline J gene. This sequence joins TRBV9 and TRBJ2-3, with 9 bases lining up with TRBD2. The V segment lost 2 bases and the J segment 0 bases; nucleotides outside the gene matches: 4. The CDR3 totals 16 residues. Germline CDR1 and CDR2: SGDLS and YYNGEE. CDR3 in amino acids: CASSVTTSGSTDTQYF. The CDR3 DNA, read in part, is TGTGCCAGCAGCGTCACTACTAGCGGGAGCACAGATACG.

Ten or more counts support this clone. The CDR3 end falls 3 residues outside the read, so it is completed with the germline J gene. The V and J genes are TRBV5-1 and TRBJ2-4, with D tentatively TRBD1 (7 bases). Germline CDR1 reads SGHRS; CDR2 reads YFSETQ. The CDR3 runs 16 residues. V lost 3 bases to trimming and J lost 2 bases, with 15 bases between them. CDR3 protein: CASSSTGAGTKNIQYF. The covered CDR3 bases are TGCGCCAGCAGCTCCACAGGGGCGGGGACCAAAAACATT.